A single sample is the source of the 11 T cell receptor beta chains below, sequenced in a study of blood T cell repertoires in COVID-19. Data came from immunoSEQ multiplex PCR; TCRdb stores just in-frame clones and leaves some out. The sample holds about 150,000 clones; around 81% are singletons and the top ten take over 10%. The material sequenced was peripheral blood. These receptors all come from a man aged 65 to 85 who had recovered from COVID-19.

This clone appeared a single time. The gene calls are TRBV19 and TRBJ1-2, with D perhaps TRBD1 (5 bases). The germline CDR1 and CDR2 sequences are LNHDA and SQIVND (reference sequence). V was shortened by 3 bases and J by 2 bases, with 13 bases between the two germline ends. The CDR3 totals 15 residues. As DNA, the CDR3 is TGTGCCAGTAGTATGGTTCTCAGGGAAAACTATGGCTACACCTTC. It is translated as CASSMVLRENYGYTF.

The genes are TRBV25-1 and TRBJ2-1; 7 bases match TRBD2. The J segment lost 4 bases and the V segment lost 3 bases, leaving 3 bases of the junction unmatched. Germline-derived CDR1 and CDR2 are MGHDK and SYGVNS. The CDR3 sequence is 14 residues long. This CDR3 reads CASSETGGYNEQFF. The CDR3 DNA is TGTGCCAGCAGTGAGACGGGGGGATACAATGAGCAGTTCTTC.

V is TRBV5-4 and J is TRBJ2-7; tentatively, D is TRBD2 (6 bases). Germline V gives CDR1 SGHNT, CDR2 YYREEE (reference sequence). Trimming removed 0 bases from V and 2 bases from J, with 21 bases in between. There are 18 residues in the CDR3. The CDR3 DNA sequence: TGTGCCAGCAGCTTGGACCTCGGGGGAACAGGTTCCGCCTACGAGCAGTACTTC. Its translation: CASSLDLGGTGSAYEQYF.

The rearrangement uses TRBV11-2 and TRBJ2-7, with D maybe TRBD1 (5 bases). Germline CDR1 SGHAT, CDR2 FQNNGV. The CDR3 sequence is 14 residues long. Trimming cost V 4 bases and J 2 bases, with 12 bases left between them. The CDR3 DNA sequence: TGTGCCAGCAGCTCGATAGACAGAACCTACGAGCAGTACTTC. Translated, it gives CASSSIDRTYEQYF.

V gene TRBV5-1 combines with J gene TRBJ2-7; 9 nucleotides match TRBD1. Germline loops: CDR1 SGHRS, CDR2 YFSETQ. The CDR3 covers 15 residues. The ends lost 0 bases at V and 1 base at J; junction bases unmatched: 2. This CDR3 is CASSLAGTGSYEQYF. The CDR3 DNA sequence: TGCGCCAGCAGCTTGGCCGGGACAGGGTCCTACGAGCAGTACTTC.

The CDR3 protein is CASSVLLTGELFF. CDR3 nucleotides: TGTGCCAGCAGCGTACTACTAACCGGGGAGCTGTTTTTT. This chain connects TRBV9 to TRBJ2-2; D gene ambiguous. The germline V and J ends were trimmed by 1 base and 5 bases, with 6 bases remaining between them. The germline gives CDR1 SGDLS, CDR2 YYNGEE. The CDR3 covers 13 residues.

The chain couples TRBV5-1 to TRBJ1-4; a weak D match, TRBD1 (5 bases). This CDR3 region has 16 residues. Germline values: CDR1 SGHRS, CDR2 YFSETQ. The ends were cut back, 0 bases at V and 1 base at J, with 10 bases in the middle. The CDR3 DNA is TGCGCCAGCAGCTTGGGCGGGACTGGAACTAATGAAAAACTGTTTTTT. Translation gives CASSLGGTGTNEKLFF.

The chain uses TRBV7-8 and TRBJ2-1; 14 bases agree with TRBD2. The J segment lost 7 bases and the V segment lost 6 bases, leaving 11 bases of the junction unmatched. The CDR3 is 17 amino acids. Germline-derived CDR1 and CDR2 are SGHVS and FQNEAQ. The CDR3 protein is CASSSTTSGRAWNEQFF. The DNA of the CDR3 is TGTGCCAGCAGTTCCACGACTAGCGGGAGGGCCTGGAATGAGCAGTTCTTC. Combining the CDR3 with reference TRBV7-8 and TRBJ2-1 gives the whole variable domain GAGVSQSPRYKVAKRGQDVALRCDPISGHVSLFWYQQALGQGPEFLTYFQNEAQLDKSGLPSDRFFAERPEGSVSTLKIQRTQQEDSAVYLCASSSTTSGRAWNEQFFGPGTRLTVL.

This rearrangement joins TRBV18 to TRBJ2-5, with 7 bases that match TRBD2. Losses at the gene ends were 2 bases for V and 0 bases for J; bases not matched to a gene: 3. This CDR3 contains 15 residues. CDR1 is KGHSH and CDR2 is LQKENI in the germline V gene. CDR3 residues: CASSPNSGHQETQYF. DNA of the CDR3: TGTGCCAGCTCACCAAATAGCGGGCACCAAGAGACCCAGTACTTC.

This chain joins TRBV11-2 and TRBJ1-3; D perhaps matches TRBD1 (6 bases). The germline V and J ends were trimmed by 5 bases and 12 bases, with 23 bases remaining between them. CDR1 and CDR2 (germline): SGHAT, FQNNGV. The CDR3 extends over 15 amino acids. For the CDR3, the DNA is TGTGCCAGCAGCCTCCATGGACAGCCGGGAGGAATCATATATTTT. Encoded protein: CASSLHGQPGGIIYF.

The CDR3 bases are TGTGCCAGCAGTCCTATTTTATCTGGGGCCAACGTCCTGACTTTC. Translated, it gives CASSPILSGANVLTF. V is TRBV19 and J is TRBJ2-6, with no clear D. Deletions cut 9 bases from V and 1 base from J, with 13 bases between. This CDR3 has 15 amino acids. The germline V gene has CDR1 LNHDA and CDR2 SQIVND (reference sequence).